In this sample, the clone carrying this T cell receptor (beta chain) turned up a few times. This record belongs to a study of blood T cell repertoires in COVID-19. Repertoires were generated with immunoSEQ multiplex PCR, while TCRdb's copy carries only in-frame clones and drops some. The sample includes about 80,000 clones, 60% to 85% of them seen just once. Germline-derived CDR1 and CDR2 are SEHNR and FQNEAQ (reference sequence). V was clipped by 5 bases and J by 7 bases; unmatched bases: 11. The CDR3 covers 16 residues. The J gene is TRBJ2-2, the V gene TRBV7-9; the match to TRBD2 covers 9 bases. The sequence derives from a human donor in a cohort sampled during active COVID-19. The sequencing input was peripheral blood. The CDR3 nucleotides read TGTGCCAGCAGCCCGGTCGGTCTAGCGGGGATCGGGGAGCTGTTTTTT. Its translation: CASSPVGLAGIGELFF. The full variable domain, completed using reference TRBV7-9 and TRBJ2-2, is DTGVSQNPRHKITKRGQNVTFRCDPISEHNRLYWYRQTLGQGPEFLTYFQNEAQLEKSRLLSDRFSAERPKGSFSTLEIQRTEQGDSAMYLCASSPVGLAGIGELFFGEGSRLTVL.